The next 13 T cell receptor beta chains were all read from a single sample in a study of blood T cell repertoires in COVID-19. Method: immunoSEQ multiplex PCR; TCRdb's copy keeps in-frame clones and lacks some. The sample carries fewer than 250,000 clones, 84% recorded once. Sample: peripheral blood. The origin of the receptors is a woman aged 45-65 years with active or convalescent COVID-19.

This sequence joins TRBV5-6 and TRBJ1-6; no clear D. Trimming took 0 bases from V and 10 from J, leaving 8 bases between them. The CDR3 loop spans 13 amino acids. Germline V gene sequence: CDR1 SGHDT, CDR2 YYEEEE. In nucleotides, the CDR3 is TGTGCCAGCAGCTTGGATAGCCCCTCACCCCTCCACTTT. Encoded protein: CASSLDSPSPLHF.

This clone was detected once. J is TRBJ1-1 and V is TRBV18; D is uncertain. The CDR3 has 19 amino acids. The V gene's germline CDR1 is KGHSH and CDR2 LQKENI. The germline V and J ends were trimmed by 2 bases and 3 bases, with 25 bases remaining between them. The DNA of the CDR3 is TGTGCCAGCTCACCATTGGTTCCAGGATTCGTCTCGAAGGACACTGAAGCTTTCTTT. It yields the protein CASSPLVPGFVSKDTEAFF.

The chain links TRBV6-5 to TRBJ1-2; TRBD1 agrees at 7 bases. With 6 bases clipped from V and 3 bases from J, the junction kept 4 bases outside the gene matches. Germline CDR1 MNHEY, CDR2 SVGAGI. The length of the CDR3 is 13 residues. In DNA, the CDR3 is TGTGCCAGCAGACCGACAGGGTACTATGGCTACACCTTC. Its protein is CASRPTGYYGYTF.

The chain recombines TRBV19 with TRBJ1-1; 7 bases fit TRBD1. CDR3 length: 14 amino acids. Germline V lookup: CDR1 LNHDA, CDR2 SQIVND (reference sequence). The trim removed 7 bases at V and 4 bases at J, leaving 9 bases unmatched. In DNA, the CDR3 is TGTGCCAGTACCTCGGGACAGATATTCACTGAAGCTTTCTTT. Amino acid sequence: CASTSGQIFTEAFF.

The chain employs TRBV25-1 and TRBJ1-2; perhaps TRBD1 as D (6 bases). The germline V gene has CDR1 MGHDK and CDR2 SYGVNS. Deletions cut 2 bases from V and 3 bases from J, with 22 bases between. The CDR3 consists of 18 residues. CDR3 coding DNA: TGTGCCAGCAGTGAACTGGAAGGGCAGGGGCCCTTCTACTATGGCTACACCTTC. Protein sequence: CASSELEGQGPFYYGYTF.

The genes are TRBV7-9 and TRBJ1-5; TRBD1 aligns across 7 bases. Germline loops: CDR1 SEHNR, CDR2 FQNEAQ (reference sequence). This CDR3 is 15 amino acids long. The J segment lost 1 base and the V segment lost 3 bases, leaving 3 bases of the junction unmatched. The CDR3 here is CASSFKDRSNQPQHF. In DNA, the CDR3 is TGTGCCAGCAGCTTTAAGGACAGGAGCAATCAGCCCCAGCATTTT.

This clone has a handful of counts. CDR3 sequence (DNA): TGCAGCGCCCGAGGGAGTAGTGAAGCTTTCTTT. Its protein is CSARGSSEAFF. The V call is TRBV29-1, the J call TRBJ1-1; no clear D gene. The CDR3 is 11 amino acids. CDR1 and CDR2 (germline): SQVTM, ANQGSEA. Trimming cost V 7 bases and J 7 bases, with 13 bases left between them.

This rearrangement joins TRBV6-5 to TRBJ2-1; 10 bases fit TRBD1. Germline-derived CDR1 and CDR2 are MNHEY and SVGAGI. The V gene end was trimmed by 6 bases and the J gene end by 6 bases; junction bases not matched to a gene: 8. The CDR3 contains 15 residues. CDR3 loop: CASRDGRTGGNEQFF. The DNA for the CDR3 is TGTGCCAGCAGAGATGGTCGGACAGGGGGCAATGAGCAGTTCTTC.

The V call is TRBV19, the J call TRBJ1-6, with D unresolved. The CDR3 has 14 residues. The germline V gene encodes CDR1 LNHDA and CDR2 SQIVND (reference sequence). V was trimmed by 8 bases and J by 0 bases, leaving 8 bases between them. This CDR3 reads CASERSSYNSPLHF. The CDR3 DNA sequence: TGTGCCAGTGAAAGGAGCTCCTATAATTCACCCCTCCACTTT.

This clone was observed a handful of times. J is TRBJ1-2 and V is TRBV28; the match to TRBD1 covers 11 bases. Trimming cost V 6 bases and J 4 bases; bases outside gene matches: 13. The CDR3 contains 17 residues. CDR1 and CDR2 from the germline V gene are MDHEN and SYDVKM. The CDR3 DNA follows: TGTGCCAGCAGAAGACCCCCCGGGACAGGGGGGGGCTATGGCTACACCTTC. Translating it yields CASRRPPGTGGGYGYTF.

The J gene is TRBJ2-1, the V gene TRBV6-5; possible D gene TRBD1, 6 bases. This CDR3 contains 11 residues. Between the trimmed V and J ends, which lost 7 bases and 9 bases, there was a span of 10 bases. Germline lookup yields CDR1 MNHEY and CDR2 SVGAGI. CDR3 residues: CASTTGIEQFF. The CDR3 DNA reads as TGTGCCAGCACAACAGGGATTGAGCAGTTCTTC.

V gene TRBV4-1 combines with J gene TRBJ2-3, with 11 bases that match TRBD2. This CDR3 has 15 amino acids. CDR1 MGHRA and CDR2 YSYEKL come from the germline V gene. V lost 4 bases to trimming and J lost 4 bases; unmatched junction nucleotides: 4. This chain's CDR3 is CASSPRLAGPDTQYF. CDR3 in DNA: TGCGCCAGCAGCCCCAGACTAGCGGGACCAGATACGCAGTATTTT.

V and J are TRBV9 and TRBJ1-3, with TRBD1 matching over 11 bases. The V and J ends lost 3 bases and 5 bases, in that order; junction bases with no gene match: 4. The CDR3 spans 15 residues. Germline values: CDR1 SGDLS, CDR2 YYNGEE. The CDR3 sequence: CASSAGQGGRNTIYF. DNA of the CDR3: TGTGCCAGCAGCGCGGGACAGGGGGGAAGAAACACCATATATTTT.